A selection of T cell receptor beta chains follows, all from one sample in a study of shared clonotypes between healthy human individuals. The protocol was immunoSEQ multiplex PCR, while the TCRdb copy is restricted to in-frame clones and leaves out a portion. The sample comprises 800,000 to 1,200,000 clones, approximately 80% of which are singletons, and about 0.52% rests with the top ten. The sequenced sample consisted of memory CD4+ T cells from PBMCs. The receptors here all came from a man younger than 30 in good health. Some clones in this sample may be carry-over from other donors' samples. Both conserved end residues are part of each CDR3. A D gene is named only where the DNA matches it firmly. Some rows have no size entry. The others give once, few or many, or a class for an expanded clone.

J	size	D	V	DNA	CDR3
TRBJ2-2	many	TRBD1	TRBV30	TGTGCCTGGAGCGAACAGGGGCCGCAGGGGGAGCTGTTTTTT	CAWSEQGPQGELFF
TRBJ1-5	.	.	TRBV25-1	TGTGCCAGCAGTTCCGGGGCCTTTAACAATCAGCCCCAGCATTTT	CASSSGAFNNQPQHF
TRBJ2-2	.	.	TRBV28	TGTGCCAGCAGTTTCCATTACACCGGGGAGCTGTTTTTT	CASSFHYTGELFF
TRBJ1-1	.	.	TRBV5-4	TGTGCCAGCAGCTTCGGTGTCGAACAAGGGTACACTGAAGCTTTCTTT	CASSFGVEQGYTEAFF
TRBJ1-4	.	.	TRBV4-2	TGTGCCAGCAGCCAAGCTGGGGCGAGGGAAAAACTGTTTTTT	CASSQAGAREKLFF
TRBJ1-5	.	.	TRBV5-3	TGTGCCAGAAGCCCGGAACCGGGGAGGGCGGAGGTTAGCAATCAGCCCCAGCATTTT	CARSPEPGRAEVSNQPQHF
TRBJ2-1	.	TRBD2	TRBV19	TGTGCCAGTAGTATAGGCGGTCTAGCGGGAGTGGACAATGAGCAGTTCTTC	CASSIGGLAGVDNEQFF
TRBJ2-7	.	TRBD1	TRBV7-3	TGTGCCAGCAGCTTATCAGGGACAGGGAACTACGAGCAGTACTTC	CASSLSGTGNYEQYF
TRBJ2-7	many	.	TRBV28	TGTGCCAGCAGTTTACGCACGGAAAGGGGCTACGAGCAGTACTTC	CASSLRTERGYEQYF
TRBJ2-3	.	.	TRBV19	TGTGCCAGTAGACCCAGGGGGGGGGTAATCCACGATACGCAGTATTTT	CASRPRGGVIHDTQYF
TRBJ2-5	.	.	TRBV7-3	TGTGCCAGCAGCCCGGGACCACTGGAGACCCAGTACTTC	CASSPGPLETQYF
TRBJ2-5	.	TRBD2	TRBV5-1	TGCGCCAGCAGCTTGGGACCGGGAGGAAATCCGAGGGAGACCCAGTACTTC	CASSLGPGGNPRETQYF
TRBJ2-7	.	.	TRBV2	TGTGCCAGCCTGGACGTCTACGAGCAGTACTTC	CASLDVYEQYF
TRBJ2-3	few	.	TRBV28	TGTGCCAGCATCGATCCCCTTGGAGCAGATACGCAGTATTTT	CASIDPLGADTQYF
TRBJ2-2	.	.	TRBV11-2	TGTGCCAGCAGCCCCGGGGCGGTGAACACCGGGGAGCTGTTTTTT	CASSPGAVNTGELFF
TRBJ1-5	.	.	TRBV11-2	TGTGCCAGCAGCCGCTCGAGAGGGGGGCATCAGCCCCAGCATTTT	CASSRSRGGHQPQHF
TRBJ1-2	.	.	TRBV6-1	TGTGCCAGCAGCCAAAGCTATGGCTACACCTTC	CASSQSYGYTF